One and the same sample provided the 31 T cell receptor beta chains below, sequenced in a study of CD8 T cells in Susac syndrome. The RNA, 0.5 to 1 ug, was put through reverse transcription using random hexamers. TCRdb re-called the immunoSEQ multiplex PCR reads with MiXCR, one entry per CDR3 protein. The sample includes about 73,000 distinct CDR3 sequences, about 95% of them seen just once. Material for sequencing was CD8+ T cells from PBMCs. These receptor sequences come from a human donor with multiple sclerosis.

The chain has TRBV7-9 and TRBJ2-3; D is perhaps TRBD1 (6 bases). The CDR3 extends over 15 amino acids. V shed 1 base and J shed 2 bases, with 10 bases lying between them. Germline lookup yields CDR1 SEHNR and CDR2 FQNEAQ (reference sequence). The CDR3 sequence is CASSLGGQTTDTQYF. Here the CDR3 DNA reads TGTGCCAGCAGCTTAGGAGGACAGACCACAGATACGCAGTATTTT.

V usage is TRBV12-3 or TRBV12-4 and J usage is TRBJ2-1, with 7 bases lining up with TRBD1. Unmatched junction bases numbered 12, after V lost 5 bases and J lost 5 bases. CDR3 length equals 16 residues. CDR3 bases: TGTGCCAGCAGTCCAGTTGTAAGGGGGCCACACAATGAGCAGTTCTTC. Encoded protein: CASSPVVRGPHNEQFF.

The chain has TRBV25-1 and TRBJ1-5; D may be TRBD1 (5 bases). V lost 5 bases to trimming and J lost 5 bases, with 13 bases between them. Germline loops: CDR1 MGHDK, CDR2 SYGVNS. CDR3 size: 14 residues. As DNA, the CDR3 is TGTGCCAGCAGTTACGGAGGGGCTCATCAGCCCCAGCATTTT. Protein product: CASSYGGAHQPQHF.

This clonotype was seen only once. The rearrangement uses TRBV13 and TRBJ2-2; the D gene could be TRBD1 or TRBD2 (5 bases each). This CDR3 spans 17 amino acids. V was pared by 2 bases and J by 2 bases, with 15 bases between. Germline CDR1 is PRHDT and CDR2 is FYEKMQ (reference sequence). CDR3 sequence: CASSLRGGQTNTGELFF. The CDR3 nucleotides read TGTGCCAGCAGCTTAAGGGGCGGGCAGACTAACACCGGGGAGCTGTTTTTT.

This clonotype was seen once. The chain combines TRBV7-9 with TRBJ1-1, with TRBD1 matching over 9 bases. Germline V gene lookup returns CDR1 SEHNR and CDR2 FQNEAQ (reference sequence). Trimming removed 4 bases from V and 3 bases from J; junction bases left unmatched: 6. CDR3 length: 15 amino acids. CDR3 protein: CASSSLTGGYTEAFF. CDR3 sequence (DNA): TGTGCCAGCAGCTCCTTAACAGGGGGCTACACTGAAGCTTTCTTT.

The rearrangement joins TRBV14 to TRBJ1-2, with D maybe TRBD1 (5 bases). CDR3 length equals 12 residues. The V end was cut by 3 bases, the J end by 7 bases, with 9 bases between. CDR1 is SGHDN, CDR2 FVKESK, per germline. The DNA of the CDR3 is TGTGCCAGCAGCCAGACGGGGGGTGGCTACACCTTC. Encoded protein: CASSQTGGGYTF.

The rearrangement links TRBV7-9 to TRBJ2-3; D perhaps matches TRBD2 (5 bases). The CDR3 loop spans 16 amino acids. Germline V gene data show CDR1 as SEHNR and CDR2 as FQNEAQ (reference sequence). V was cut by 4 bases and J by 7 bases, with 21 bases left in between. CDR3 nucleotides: TGTGCCAGCAGCTCCCTTAGCGAGGCCTACTCGTATACGCAGTATTTT. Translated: CASSSLSEAYSYTQYF.

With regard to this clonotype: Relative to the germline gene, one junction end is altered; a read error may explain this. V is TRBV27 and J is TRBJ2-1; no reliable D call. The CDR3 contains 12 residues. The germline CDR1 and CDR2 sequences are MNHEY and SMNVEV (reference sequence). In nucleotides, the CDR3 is TGTGCGAGCAGAGCCCCCTACAATGAGCAGTTCTTC. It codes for CASRAPYNEQFF.

The CDR3 region has the DNA TGTGCCAGCAGCTTAGCGCAGGCTGTGAACACTGAAGCTTTCTTT. Amino acids: CASSLAQAVNTEAFF. V usage is TRBV7-9 and J usage is TRBJ1-1; no firm D call. CDR1 SEHNR and CDR2 FQNEAQ come from the germline V gene (reference sequence). V lost 0 bases and J lost 0, with 8 bases in between. This CDR3 is 15 amino acids long.

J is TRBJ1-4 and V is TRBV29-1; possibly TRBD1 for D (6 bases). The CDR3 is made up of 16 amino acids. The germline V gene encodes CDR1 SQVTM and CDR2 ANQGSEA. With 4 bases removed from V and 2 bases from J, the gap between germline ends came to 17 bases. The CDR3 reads CSVAGTTPGTNEKLFF. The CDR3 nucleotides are TGCAGCGTTGCTGGGACAACCCCGGGCACTAATGAAAAACTGTTTTTT.

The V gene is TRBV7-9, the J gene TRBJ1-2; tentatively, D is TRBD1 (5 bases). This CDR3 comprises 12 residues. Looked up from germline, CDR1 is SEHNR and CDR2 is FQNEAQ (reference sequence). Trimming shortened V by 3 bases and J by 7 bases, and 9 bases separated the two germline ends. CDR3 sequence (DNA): TGTGCCAGCAGCTTCCTGGGGGTTGGCTACACCTTC. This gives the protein CASSFLGVGYTF.

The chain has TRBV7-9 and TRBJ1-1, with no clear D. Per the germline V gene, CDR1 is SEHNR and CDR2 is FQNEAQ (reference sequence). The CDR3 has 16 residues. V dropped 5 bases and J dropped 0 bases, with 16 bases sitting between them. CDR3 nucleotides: TGTGCCAGCAGCCTTGTAGGAGGTGGAATGAACACTGAAGCTTTCTTT. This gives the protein CASSLVGGGMNTEAFF.

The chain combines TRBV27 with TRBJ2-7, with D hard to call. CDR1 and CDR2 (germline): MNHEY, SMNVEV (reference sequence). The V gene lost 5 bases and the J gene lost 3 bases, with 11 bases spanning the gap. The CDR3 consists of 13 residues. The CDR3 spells CASSPDTDYEQYF. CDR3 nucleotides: TGTGCCAGCAGTCCAGACACGGACTACGAGCAGTACTTC.

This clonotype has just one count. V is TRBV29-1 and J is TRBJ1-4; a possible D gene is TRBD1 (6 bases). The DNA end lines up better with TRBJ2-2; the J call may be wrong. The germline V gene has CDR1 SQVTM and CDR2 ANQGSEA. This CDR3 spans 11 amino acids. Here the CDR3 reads CSVEGDRELFF. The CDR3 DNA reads TGCAGCGTTGAAGGGGACAGGGAGCTGTTTTTT.

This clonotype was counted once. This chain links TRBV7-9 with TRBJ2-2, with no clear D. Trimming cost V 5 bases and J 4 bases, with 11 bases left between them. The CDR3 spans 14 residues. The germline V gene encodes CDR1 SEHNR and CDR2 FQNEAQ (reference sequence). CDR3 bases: TGTGCCAGCAGCCCACCTCCGTCCACCGGGGAGCTGTTTTTT. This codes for CASSPPPSTGELFF.

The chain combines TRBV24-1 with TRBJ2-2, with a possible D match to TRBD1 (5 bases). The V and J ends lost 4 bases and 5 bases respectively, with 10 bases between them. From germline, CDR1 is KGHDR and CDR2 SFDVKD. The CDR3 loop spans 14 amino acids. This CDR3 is CATSDRQRTGELFF. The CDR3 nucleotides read TGTGCCACCAGTGACCGACAGAGAACCGGGGAGCTGTTTTTT.

CDR3 residues: CASSAQGGVGEQYF. The CDR3 bases are TGTGCCAGCAGTGCCCAGGGGGGAGTTGGCGAGCAGTACTTC. The chain links TRBV6-2 or TRBV6-3 to TRBJ2-7; weak D call: TRBD1 (7 bases). V lost 5 bases, J lost 6 bases, and 17 bases lay in between. Per germline, CDR1 MNHEY and CDR2 SVGEGT. The CDR3 extends over 14 amino acids.

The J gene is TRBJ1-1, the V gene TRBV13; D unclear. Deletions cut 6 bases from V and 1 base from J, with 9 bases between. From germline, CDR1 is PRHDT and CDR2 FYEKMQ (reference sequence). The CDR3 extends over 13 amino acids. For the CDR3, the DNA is TGTGCCAGCAGAGATGAGCGGAACACTGAAGCTTTCTTT. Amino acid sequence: CASRDERNTEAFF.

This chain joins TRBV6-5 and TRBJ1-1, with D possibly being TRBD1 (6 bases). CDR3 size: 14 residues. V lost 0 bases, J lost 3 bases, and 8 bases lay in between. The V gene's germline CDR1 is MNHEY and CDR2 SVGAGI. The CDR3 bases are TGTGCCAGCAGTTACTCGTCAGGGGACACTGAAGCTTTCTTT. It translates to CASSYSSGDTEAFF.

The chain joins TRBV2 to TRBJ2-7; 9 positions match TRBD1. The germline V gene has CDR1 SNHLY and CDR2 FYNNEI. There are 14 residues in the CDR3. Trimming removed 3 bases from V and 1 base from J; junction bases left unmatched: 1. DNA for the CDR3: TGTGCCAGCAGTGAGGACAGGGGATCCTACGAGCAGTACTTC. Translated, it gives CASSEDRGSYEQYF.

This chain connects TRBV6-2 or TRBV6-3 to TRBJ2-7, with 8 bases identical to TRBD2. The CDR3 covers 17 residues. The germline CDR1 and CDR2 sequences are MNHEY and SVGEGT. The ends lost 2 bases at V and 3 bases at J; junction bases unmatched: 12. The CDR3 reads CASSYNPQGSGSYEQYF. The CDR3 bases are TGTGCCAGCAGTTACAACCCCCAGGGCAGCGGGAGCTACGAGCAGTACTTC.

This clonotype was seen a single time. The CDR3 region has the DNA TGCAGCGTTGAAGATTCCGGCTTGCAGGAGACCCAGTACTTC. This translates into CSVEDSGLQETQYF. The V gene is TRBV29-1, the J gene TRBJ2-5; D is unresolved. CDR3 length: 14 amino acids. Between the trimmed V and J ends, which lost 0 bases and 5 bases, there was a span of 13 bases. Per the germline V gene, CDR1 is SQVTM and CDR2 is ANQGSEA.

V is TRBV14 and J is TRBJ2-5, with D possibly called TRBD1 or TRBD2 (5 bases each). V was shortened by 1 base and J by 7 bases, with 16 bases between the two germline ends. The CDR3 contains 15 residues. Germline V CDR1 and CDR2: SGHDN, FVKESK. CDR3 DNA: TGTGCCAGCAGCCAAGCCGGGACCGTCTCTGGGACCCAGTACTTC. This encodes CASSQAGTVSGTQYF.

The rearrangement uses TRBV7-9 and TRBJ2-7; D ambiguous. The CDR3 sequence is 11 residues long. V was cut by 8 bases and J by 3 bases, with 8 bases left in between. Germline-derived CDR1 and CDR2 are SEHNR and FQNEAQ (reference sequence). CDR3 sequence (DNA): TGTGCCAGCGGGTTGGGCTACGAGCAGTACTTC. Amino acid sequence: CASGLGYEQYF.

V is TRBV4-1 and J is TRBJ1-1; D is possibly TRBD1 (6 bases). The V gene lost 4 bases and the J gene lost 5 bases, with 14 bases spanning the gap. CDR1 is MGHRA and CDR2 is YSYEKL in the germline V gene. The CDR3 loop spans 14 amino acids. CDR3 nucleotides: TGCGCCAGCAGCCTCCCACAGGGAAGGACTGAAGCTTTCTTT. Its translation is CASSLPQGRTEAFF.

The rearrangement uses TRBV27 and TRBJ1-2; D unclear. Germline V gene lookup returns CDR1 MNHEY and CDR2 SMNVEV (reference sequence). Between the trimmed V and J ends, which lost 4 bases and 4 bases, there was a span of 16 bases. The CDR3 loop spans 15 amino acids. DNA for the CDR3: TGTGCCAGCAGTTGGGCACCGGATTTCCTCTATGGCTACACCTTC. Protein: CASSWAPDFLYGYTF.

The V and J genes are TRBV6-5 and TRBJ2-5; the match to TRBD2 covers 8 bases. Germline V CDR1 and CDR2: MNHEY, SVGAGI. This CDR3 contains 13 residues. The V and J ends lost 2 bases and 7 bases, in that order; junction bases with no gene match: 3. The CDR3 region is CASSYTGGMTQYF. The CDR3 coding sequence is TGTGCCAGCAGTTACACGGGGGGGATGACCCAGTACTTC.

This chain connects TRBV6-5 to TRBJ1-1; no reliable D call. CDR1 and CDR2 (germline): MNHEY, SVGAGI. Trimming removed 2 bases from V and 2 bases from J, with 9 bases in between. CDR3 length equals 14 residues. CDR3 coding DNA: TGTGCCAGCAGTTACGGGTCGGCCAACACTGAAGCTTTCTTT. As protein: CASSYGSANTEAFF.

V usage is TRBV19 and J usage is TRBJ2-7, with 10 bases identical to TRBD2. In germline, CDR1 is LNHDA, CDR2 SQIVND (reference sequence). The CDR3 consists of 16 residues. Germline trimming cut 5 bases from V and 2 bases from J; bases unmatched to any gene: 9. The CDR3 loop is CASSPLWTSGTYEQYF. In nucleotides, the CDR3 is TGTGCCAGTAGTCCCCTCTGGACTAGCGGAACCTACGAGCAGTACTTC.

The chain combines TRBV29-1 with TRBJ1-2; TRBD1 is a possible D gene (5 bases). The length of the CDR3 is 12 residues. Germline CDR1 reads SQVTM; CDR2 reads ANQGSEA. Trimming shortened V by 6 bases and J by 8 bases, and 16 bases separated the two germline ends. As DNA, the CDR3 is TGCAGCGTGGGAGGGGCCCTGAGAGGCTACACCTTC. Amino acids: CSVGGALRGYTF.

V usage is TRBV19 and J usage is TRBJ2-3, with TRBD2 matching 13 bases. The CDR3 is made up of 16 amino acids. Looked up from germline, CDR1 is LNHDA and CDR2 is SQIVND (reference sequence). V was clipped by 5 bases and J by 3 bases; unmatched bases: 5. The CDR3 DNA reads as TGTGCCAGTAGTGAGACTAGCGGGAGGTCGACAGATACGCAGTATTTT. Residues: CASSETSGRSTDTQYF.